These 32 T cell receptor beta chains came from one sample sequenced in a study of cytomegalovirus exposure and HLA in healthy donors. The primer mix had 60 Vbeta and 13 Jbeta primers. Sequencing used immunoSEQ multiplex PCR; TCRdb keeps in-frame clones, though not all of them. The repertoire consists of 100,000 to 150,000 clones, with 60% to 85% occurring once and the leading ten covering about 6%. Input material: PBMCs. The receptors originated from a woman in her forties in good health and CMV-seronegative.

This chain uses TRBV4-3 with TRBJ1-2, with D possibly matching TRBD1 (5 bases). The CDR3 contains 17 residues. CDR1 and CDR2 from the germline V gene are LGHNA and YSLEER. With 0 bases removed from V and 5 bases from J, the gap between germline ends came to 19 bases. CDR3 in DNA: TGCGCCAGCAGCCAAGAAATAACAGTGTTTGGGGGGTATGGCTACACCTTC. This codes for CASSQEITVFGGYGYTF.

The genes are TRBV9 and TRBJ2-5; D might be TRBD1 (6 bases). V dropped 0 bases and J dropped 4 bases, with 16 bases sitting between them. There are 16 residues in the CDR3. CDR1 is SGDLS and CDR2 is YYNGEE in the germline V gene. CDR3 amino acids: CASSVGTGKGRETQYF. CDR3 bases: TGTGCCAGCAGCGTAGGAACAGGGAAGGGCCGAGAGACCCAGTACTTC.

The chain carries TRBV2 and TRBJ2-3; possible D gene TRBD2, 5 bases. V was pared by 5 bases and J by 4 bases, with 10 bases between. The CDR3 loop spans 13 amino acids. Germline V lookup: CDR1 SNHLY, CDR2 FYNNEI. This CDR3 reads CASSSERSDTQYF. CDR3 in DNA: TGTGCCAGCAGTTCGGAGCGGTCAGATACGCAGTATTTT. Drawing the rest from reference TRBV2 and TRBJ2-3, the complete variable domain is EPEVTQTPSHQVTQMGQEVILRCVPISNHLYFYWYRQILGQKVEFLVSFYNNEISEKSEIFDDQFSVERPDGSNFTLKIRSTKLEDSAMYFCASSSERSDTQYFGPGTRLTVL.

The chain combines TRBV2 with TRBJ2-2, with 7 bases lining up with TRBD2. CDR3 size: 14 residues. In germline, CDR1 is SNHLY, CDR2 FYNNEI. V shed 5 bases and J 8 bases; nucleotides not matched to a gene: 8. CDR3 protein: CASSRDYRQGELFF. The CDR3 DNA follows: TGTGCCAGCAGTCGGGACTATAGGCAAGGGGAGCTGTTTTTT.

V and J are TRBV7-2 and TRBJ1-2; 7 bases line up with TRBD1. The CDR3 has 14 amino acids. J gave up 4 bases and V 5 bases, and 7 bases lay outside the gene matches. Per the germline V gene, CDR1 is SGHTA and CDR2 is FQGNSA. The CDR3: CASSTTGTAYGYTF. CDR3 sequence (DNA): TGTGCCAGCAGCACAACCGGGACAGCCTATGGCTACACCTTC.

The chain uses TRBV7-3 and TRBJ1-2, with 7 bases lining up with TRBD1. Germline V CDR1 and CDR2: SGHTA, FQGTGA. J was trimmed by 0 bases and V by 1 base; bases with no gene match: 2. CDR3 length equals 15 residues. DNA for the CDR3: TGTGCCAGCAGCTTAAGGGGACAGCCTAACTATGGCTACACCTTC. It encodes CASSLRGQPNYGYTF.

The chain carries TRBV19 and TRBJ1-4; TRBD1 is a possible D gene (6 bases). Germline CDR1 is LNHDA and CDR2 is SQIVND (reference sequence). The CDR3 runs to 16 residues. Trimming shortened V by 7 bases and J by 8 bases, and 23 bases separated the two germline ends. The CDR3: CASTQSTMTGREKLFF. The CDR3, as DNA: TGTGCCAGTACCCAATCTACGATGACAGGCCGCGAAAAACTGTTTTTT.

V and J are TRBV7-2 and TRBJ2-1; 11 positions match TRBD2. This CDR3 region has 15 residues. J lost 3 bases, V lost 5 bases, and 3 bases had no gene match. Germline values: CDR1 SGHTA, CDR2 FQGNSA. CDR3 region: CASSRLAGLYNEQFF. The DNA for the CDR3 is TGTGCCAGCAGCCGACTAGCGGGGCTCTACAATGAGCAGTTCTTC.

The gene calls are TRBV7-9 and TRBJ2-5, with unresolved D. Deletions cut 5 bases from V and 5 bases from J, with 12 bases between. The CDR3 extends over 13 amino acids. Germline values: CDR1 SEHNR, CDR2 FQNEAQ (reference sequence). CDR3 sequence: CASSPPSAETQYF. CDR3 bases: TGTGCCAGCAGCCCCCCCTCCGCGGAGACCCAGTACTTC.

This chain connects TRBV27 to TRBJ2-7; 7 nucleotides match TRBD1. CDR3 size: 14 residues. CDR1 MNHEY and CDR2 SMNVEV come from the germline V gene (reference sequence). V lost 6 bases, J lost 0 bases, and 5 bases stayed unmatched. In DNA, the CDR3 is TGTGCCAGCAGCCCGACAGGGAGCTCCTACGAGCAGTACTTC. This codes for CASSPTGSSYEQYF.

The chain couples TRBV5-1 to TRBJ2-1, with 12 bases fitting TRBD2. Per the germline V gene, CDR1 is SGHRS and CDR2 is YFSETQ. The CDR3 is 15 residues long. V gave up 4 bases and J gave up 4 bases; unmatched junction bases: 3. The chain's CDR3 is CASSGLAGKYNEQFF. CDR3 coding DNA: TGCGCCAGCAGCGGACTAGCGGGGAAGTACAATGAGCAGTTCTTC.

DNA of the CDR3: TGCGCCAGCACCGGGGGGCAACACACTGAAGCTTTCTTT. As protein: CASTGGQHTEAFF. The chain couples TRBV5-1 to TRBJ1-1; tentative D call: TRBD1 (6 bases). The CDR3 loop spans 13 amino acids. Germline values: CDR1 SGHRS, CDR2 YFSETQ. The V end was cut by 6 bases, the J end by 3 bases, with 12 bases between.

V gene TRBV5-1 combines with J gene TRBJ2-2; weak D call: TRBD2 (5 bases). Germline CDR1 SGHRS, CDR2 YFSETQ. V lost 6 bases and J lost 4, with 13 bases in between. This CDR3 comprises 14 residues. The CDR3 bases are TGCGCCAGCAAGACTATGGGCAGCACCGGGGAGCTGTTTTTT. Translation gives CASKTMGSTGELFF.

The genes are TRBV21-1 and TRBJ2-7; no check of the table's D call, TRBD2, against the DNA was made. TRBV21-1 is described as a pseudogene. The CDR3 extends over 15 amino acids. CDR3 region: CASSKGNSGGYEQYF. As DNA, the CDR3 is TGTGCCAGCAGCAAAGGAAATAGCGGAGGCTACGAGCAGTACTTC.

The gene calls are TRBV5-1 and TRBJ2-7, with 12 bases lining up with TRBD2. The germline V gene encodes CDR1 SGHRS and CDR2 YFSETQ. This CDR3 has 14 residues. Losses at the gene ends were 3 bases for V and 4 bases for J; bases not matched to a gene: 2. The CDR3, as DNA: TGCGCCAGCAGCTCGACTAGCGGGAGATACGAGCAGTACTTC. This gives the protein CASSSTSGRYEQYF.

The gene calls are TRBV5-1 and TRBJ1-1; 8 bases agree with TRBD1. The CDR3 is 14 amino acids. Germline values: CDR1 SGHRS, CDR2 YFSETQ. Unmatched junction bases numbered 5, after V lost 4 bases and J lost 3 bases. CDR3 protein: CASSQNRGDTEAFF. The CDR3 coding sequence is TGCGCCAGCAGCCAGAACAGGGGGGACACTGAAGCTTTCTTT.

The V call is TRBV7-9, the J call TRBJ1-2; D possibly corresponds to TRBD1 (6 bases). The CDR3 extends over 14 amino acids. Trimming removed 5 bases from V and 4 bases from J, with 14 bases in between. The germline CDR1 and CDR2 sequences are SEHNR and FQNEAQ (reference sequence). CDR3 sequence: CASSAYRAFYGYTF. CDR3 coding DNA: TGTGCCAGCAGCGCATACAGGGCGTTCTATGGCTACACCTTC.

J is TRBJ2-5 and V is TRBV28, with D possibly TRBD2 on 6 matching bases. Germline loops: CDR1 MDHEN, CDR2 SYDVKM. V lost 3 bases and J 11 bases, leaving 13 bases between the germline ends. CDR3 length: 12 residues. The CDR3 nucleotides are TGTGCCAGCAGTTTTTCCCCTCGGGAGCAGTACTTC. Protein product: CASSFSPREQYF.

In DNA form, the CDR3 reads TGTGCCAGCAGCAAGACCGGGACTAGCGGTTACAATGAGCAGTTCTTC. Its translation: CASSKTGTSGYNEQFF. The V call is TRBV9, the J call TRBJ2-1; 11 positions match TRBD2. The length of the CDR3 is 16 residues. V gave up 4 bases and J gave up 4 bases; unmatched junction bases: 7. In germline, CDR1 is SGDLS, CDR2 YYNGEE. Full variable domain (rest looked up from reference TRBV9 and TRBJ2-1): DSGVTQTPKHLITATGQRVTLRCSPRSGDLSVYWYQQSLDQGLQFLIQYYNGEERAKGNILERFSAQQFPDLHSELNLSSLELGDSALYFCASSKTGTSGYNEQFFGPGTRLTVL.

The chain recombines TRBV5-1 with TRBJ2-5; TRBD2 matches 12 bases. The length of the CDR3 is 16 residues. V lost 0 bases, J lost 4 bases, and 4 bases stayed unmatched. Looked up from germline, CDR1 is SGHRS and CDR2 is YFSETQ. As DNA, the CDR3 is TGCGCCAGCAGCTTGGAACTAGCGGGAGGAGTAGAGACCCAGTACTTC. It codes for CASSLELAGGVETQYF.

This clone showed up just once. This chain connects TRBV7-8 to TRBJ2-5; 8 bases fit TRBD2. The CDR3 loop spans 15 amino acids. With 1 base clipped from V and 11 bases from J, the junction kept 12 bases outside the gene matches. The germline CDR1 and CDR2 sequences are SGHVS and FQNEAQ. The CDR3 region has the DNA TGTGCCAGCAGCTTAGTTAGCCTAGCGGGCGCCCAGCAGTACTTC. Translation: CASSLVSLAGAQQYF.

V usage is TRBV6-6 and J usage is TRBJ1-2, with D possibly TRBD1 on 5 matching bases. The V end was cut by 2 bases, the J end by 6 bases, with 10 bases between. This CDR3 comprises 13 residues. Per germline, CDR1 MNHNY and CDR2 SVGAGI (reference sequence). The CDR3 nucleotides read TGTGCCAGCAGTTACACGGCAGGGAATGGCTACACCTTC. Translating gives CASSYTAGNGYTF.

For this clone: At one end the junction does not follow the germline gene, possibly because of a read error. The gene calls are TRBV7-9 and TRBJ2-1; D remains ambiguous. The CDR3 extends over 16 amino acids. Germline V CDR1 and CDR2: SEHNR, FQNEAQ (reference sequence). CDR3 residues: CSSSFPSRSPDNEQFF. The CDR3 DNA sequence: TGTTCCAGCAGCTTCCCGTCCCGTAGTCCGGACAATGAGCAGTTCTTC. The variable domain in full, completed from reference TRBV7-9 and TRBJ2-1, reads DTGVSQNPRHKITKRGQNVTFRCDPISEHNRLYWYRQTLGQGPEFLTYFQNEAQLEKSRLLSDRFSAERPKGSFSTLEIQRTEQGDSAMYLCSSSFPSRSPDNEQFFGPGTRLTVL.

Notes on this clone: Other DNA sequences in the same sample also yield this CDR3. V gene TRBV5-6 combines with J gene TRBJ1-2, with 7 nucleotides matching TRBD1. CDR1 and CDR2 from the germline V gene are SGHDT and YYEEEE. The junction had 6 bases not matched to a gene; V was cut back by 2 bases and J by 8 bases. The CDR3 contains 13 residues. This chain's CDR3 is CASSLRQGDGYTF. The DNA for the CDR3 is TGTGCCAGCAGCTTACGGCAGGGGGACGGCTACACCTTC.

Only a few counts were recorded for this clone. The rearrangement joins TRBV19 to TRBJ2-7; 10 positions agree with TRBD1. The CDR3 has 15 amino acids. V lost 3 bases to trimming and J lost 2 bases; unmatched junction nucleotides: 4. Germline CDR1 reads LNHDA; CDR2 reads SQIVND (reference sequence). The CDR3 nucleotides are TGTGCCAGTAGTATCGGGACAGGGGTGACCTACGAGCAGTACTTC. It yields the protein CASSIGTGVTYEQYF.

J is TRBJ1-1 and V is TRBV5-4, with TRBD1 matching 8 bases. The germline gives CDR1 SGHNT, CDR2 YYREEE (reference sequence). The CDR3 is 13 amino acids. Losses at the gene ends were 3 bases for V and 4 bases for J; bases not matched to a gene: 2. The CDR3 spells CASSSQGGTEAFF. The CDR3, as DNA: TGTGCCAGCAGCTCACAGGGGGGCACTGAAGCTTTCTTT.

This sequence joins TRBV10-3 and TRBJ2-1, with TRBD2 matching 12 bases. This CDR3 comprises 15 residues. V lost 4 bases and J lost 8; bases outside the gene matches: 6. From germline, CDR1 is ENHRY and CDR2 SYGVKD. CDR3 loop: CAISATSGRRHEQFF. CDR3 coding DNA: TGTGCCATCAGTGCGACTAGCGGGAGAAGGCATGAGCAGTTCTTC.

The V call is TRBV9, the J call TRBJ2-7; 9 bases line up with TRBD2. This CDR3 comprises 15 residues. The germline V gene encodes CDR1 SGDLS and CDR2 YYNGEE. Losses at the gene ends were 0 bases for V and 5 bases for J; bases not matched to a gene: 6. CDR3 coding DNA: TGTGCCAGCAGCGTAGCGGCGGGAGGGCGGCACGAGCAGTACTTC. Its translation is CASSVAAGGRHEQYF.

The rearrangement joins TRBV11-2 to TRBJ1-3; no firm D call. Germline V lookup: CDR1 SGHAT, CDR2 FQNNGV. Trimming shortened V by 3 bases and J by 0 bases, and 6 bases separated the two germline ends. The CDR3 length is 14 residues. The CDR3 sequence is CASSLSNSGNTIYF. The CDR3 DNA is TGTGCCAGCAGCTTGTCCAACTCTGGAAACACCATATATTTT.

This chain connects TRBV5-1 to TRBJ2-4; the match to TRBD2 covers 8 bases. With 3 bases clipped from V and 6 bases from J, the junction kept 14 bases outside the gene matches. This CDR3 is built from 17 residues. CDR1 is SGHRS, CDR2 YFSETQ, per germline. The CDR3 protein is CASSSPLSGTRRNIQYF. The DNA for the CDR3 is TGCGCCAGCAGCTCTCCCCTTTCCGGGACTAGGAGAAACATTCAGTACTTC. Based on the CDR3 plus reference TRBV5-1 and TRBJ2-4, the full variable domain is KAGVTQTPRYLIKTRGQQVTLSCSPISGHRSVSWYQQTPGQGLQFLFEYFSETQRNKGNFPGRFSGRQFSNSRSEMNVSTLELGDSALYLCASSSPLSGTRRNIQYFGAGTRLSVL.

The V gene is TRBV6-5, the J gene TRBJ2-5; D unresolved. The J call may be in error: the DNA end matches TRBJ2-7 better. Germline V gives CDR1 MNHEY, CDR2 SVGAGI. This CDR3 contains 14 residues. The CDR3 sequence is CASSYSRNHYEQYF. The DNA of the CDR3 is TGTGCCAGCAGTTACTCTAGGAACCACTACGAGCAGTACTTC.

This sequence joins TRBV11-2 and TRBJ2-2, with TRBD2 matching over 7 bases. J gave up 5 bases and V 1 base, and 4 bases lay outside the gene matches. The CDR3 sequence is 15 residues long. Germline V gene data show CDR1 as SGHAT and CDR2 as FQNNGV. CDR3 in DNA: TGTGCCAGCAGCTTAGGCGGGAGCCGTACCGGGGAGCTGTTTTTT. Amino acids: CASSLGGSRTGELFF.